Each of the 8 T cell receptor beta chains below was sequenced from the same sample in a study of circulating and synovial CD4+ cells in juvenile arthritis. Using immunoSEQ multiplex PCR, the repertoire was profiled, and TCRdb retains in-frame clones only, with some absent. Seen here are about 33,000 clones, 90% to 95% observed once, and the top ten hold 0.15% to 0.2%. The sample taken for sequencing was CD4+ T cells from blood. The receptors derive from a human donor with juvenile idiopathic arthritis.

This rearrangement joins TRBV7-3 to TRBJ2-1; D may be TRBD1 (5 bases). Germline V gives CDR1 SGHTA, CDR2 FQGTGA. V was clipped by 5 bases and J by 1 base, with 12 bases between them. The CDR3 totals 15 residues. In nucleotides, the CDR3 is TGTGCCAGCAGCCTTGACAGAGCTTCCTACAATGAGCAGTTCTTC. Residues: CASSLDRASYNEQFF.

The chain combines TRBV28 with TRBJ1-4; the match to TRBD1 covers 7 bases. The CDR3 is 13 residues long. V lost 6 bases, J lost 10 bases, and 8 bases stayed unmatched. Germline loops: CDR1 MDHEN, CDR2 SYDVKM. The CDR3 sequence is CASRNDRDGKLFF. CDR3 in DNA: TGTGCCAGCAGGAACGACAGGGACGGAAAACTGTTTTTT.

This clone was recorded only once. The chain is built from TRBV7-6 and TRBJ1-2; 10 nucleotides match TRBD1. Germline CDR1 SGHVS, CDR2 FNYEAQ. The CDR3 is made up of 17 amino acids. Trimming at V came to 1 base and at J to 3 bases, leaving 8 bases not matched to a gene. CDR3 residues: CASSLDPGTGDHYGYTF. DNA of the CDR3: TGTGCCAGCAGCTTAGACCCCGGGACAGGGGATCACTATGGCTACACCTTC.

The chain links TRBV4-1 to TRBJ1-1; 7 bases are a match to TRBD1. V trimming: 0 bases; J trimming: 0 bases; junction bases outside the gene matches: 4. Germline lookup yields CDR1 MGHRA and CDR2 YSYEKL. The CDR3 has 16 amino acids. The CDR3 loop is CASSQDRGDLNTEAFF. CDR3 coding DNA: TGCGCCAGCAGCCAAGACAGGGGGGATTTGAACACTGAAGCTTTCTTT.

The rearrangement joins TRBV29-1 to TRBJ2-3, with D maybe TRBD1 (6 bases). This CDR3 contains 18 residues. Trimming took 1 base from V and 2 from J, leaving 22 bases between them. Germline CDR1 is SQVTM and CDR2 is ANQGSEA. CDR3 in DNA: TGCAGCGTTGAAGGAGGGGCTGGGACAAATCGCACCACAGATACGCAGTATTTT. Its protein is CSVEGGAGTNRTTDTQYF.

This clone was observed once. The V and J genes are TRBV4-1 and TRBJ2-4; 7 positions agree with TRBD2. The length of the CDR3 is 13 residues. Germline CDR1 is MGHRA and CDR2 is YSYEKL. The junction had 5 bases not matched to a gene; V was cut back by 6 bases and J by 6 bases. CDR3 DNA sequence: TGCGCCAGCAGGGGAGGGCCGGGAAACATTCAGTACTTC. This encodes CASRGGPGNIQYF.

A word on this clone: This same CDR3 is encoded by further DNA sequences in the sample. The chain recombines TRBV5-4 with TRBJ2-5, with D possibly TRBD2 on 6 matching bases. The V end was cut by 0 bases, the J end by 0 bases, with 9 bases between. Germline V gene data show CDR1 as SGHNT and CDR2 as YYREEE (reference sequence). This CDR3 spans 15 amino acids. The CDR3 is CASSLARGNQETQYF. CDR3 bases: TGTGCCAGCAGCTTGGCCCGGGGGAACCAAGAGACCCAGTACTTC.

CDR3 sequence: CASSLAGTVYEQYF. CDR3 DNA: TGTGCCAGCAGTTTGGCTGGGACTGTCTACGAGCAGTACTTC. The V call is TRBV28, the J call TRBJ2-7; possibly TRBD2 for D (6 bases). V lost 3 bases to trimming and J lost 3 bases, with 12 bases between them. CDR1 and CDR2 from the germline V gene are MDHEN and SYDVKM. CDR3 size: 14 residues. Complete variable domain (other parts from reference TRBV28 and TRBJ2-7): DVKVTQSSRYLVKRTGEKVFLECVQDMDHENMFWYRQDPGLGLRLIYFSYDVKMKEKGDIPEGYSVSREKKERFSLILESASTNQTSMYLCASSLAGTVYEQYFGPGTRLTVT.